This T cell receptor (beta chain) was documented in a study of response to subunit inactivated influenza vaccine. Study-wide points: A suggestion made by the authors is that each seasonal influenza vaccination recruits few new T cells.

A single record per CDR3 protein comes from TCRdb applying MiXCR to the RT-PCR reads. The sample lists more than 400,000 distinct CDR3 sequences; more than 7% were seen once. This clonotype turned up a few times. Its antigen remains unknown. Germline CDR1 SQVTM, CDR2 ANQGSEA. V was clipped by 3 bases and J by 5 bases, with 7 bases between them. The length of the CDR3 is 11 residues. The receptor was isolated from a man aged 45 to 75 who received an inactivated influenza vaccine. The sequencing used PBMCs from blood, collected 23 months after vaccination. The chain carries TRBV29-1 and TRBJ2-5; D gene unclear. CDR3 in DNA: TGCAGCGTTGAGACGAGGGAGACCCAGTACTTC. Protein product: CSVETRETQYF.